One and the same sample provided the 13 T cell receptor beta chains below, sequenced in a study of T cells in severe cutaneous drug reactions. TCR subtype-specific primers in iRepertoire multiplex PCR prepared libraries for bulk and single-cell sequencing. TCRdb re-called the multiplex PCR reads, yielding one record per CDR3 amino acid sequence without DNA. Its listing shows under 3,000 distinct CDR3 sequences. Carbamazepine had induced Stevens-Johnson syndrome or toxic epidermal necrolysis in the sequenced donors. The material sequenced was cells from a skin blister. The receptors were sampled from a human donor with toxic epidermal necrolysis, a severe cutaneous drug reaction.

This chain links TRBV5-5 with TRBJ1-2; TCRdb's D call of TRBD1 is untestable without DNA. The CDR3 runs to 13 residues. Germline loops: CDR1 SGHKS, CDR2 YYEKEE (reference sequence). CDR3 residues: CASSSGQFYGYTF.

Measured by frequency, this clonotype is medium-sized. CDR3 residues: CATSDFGRNEQFF. The chain employs TRBV24-1 and TRBJ2-1. The CDR3 has 13 residues. From germline, CDR1 is KGHDR and CDR2 SFDVKD.

The V call is TRBV6-1, the J call TRBJ1-5; TCRdb's assignment of TRBD1 cannot be checked, as there is no DNA. The CDR3 has 15 amino acids. The germline gives CDR1 MNHNS, CDR2 SASEGT. CDR3 amino acids: CASQRRTGSGQPQHF.

The chain carries TRBV29-1 and TRBJ1-5; TCRdb reports TRBD1, a call that lacks DNA to check it against. Looked up from germline, CDR1 is SQVTM and CDR2 is ANQGSEA. This CDR3 region has 13 residues. The CDR3 loop is CSVEEGGSQPQHF.

V gene TRBV4-3 combines with J gene TRBJ1-2; no DNA is available, so the TRBD1 call from TCRdb remains unchecked. The V gene's germline CDR1 is LGHNA and CDR2 YSLEER. CDR3 length equals 15 residues. CDR3 loop: CASSQDFTRGYGYTF.

This clonotype is classed as medium-sized (0.01 to 0.1%) by frequency. The chain combines TRBV6-2 or TRBV6-3 with TRBJ2-1; TCRdb names TRBD2, which stays unverified in the absence of DNA. The CDR3 is 14 amino acids. CDR1 and CDR2 from the germline V gene are MNHEY and SVGEGT. CDR3 in amino acids: CASSPSGTYNEQFF.

The gene calls are TRBV6-1 and TRBJ2-7; TCRdb calls TRBD1, which cannot be checked without DNA. Germline V CDR1 and CDR2: MNHNS, SASEGT. This CDR3 contains 15 residues. The CDR3 region is CASSESSGTGDEQYF.

V usage is TRBV7-8 and J usage is TRBJ2-7. This CDR3 is built from 13 residues. Germline CDR1 is SGHVS and CDR2 is FQNEAQ. The CDR3: CASSLAKAYEQYF.

The rearrangement joins TRBV4-1 to TRBJ2-2; TCRdb's assignment of TRBD1 cannot be checked, as there is no DNA. The CDR3 consists of 16 residues. The V gene's germline CDR1 is MGHRA and CDR2 YSYEKL. The CDR3 region is CASSLDRRANTGELFF.

This chain links TRBV6-6 with TRBJ1-1. The CDR3 spans 14 residues. Per germline, CDR1 MNHNY and CDR2 SVGAGI (reference sequence). CDR3 sequence reads: CASSSTLRNTEAFF.

The rearrangement uses TRBV14 and TRBJ1-2; checking the TCRdb D call of TRBD1 is not possible without DNA. This CDR3 is 11 amino acids long. In germline, CDR1 is SGHDN, CDR2 FVKESK. The CDR3 here is CASSWGHQTTF.

The V and J genes are TRBV9 and TRBJ2-2. The CDR3 is 15 amino acids. Germline V lookup: CDR1 SGDLS, CDR2 YYNGEE. CDR3 in amino acids: CASSVGAGRTGELFF.

V is TRBV7-6 and J is TRBJ1-1. Germline V gives CDR1 SGHVS, CDR2 FNYEAQ. This CDR3 spans 13 amino acids. CDR3 loop: CASSEDGYTEAFF.